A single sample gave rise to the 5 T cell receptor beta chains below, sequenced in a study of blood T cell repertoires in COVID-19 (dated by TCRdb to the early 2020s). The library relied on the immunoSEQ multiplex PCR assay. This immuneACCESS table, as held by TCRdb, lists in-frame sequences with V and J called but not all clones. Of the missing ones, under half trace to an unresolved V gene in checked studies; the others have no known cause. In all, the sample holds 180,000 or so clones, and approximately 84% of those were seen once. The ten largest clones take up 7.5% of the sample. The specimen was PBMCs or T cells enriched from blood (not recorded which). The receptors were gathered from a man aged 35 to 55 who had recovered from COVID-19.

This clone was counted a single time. CDR3 amino acids: CASSVQGEDTEAFF. CDR3 nucleotide sequence: TGTGCCAGCAGCGTACAGGGGGAGGACACTGAAGCTTTCTTT. The chain employs TRBV9 and TRBJ1-1, with 7 bases matching TRBD1. The CDR3 is 14 residues long. With V trimmed by 1 base and J by 3 bases, 3 bases remained unmatched. In germline, CDR1 is SGDLS, CDR2 YYNGEE.

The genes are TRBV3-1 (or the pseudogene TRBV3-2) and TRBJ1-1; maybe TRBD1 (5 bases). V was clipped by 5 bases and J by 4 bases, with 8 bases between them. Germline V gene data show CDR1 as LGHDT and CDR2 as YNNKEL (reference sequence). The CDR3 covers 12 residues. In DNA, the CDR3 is TGTGCCAGCAGCAGGGGTGGCACTGAAGCTTTCTTT. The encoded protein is CASSRGGTEAFF.

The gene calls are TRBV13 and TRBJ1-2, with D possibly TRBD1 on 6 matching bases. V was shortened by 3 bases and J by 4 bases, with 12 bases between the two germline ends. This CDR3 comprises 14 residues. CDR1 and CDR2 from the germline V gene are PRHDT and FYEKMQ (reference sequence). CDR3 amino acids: CASSFVGAPYGYTF. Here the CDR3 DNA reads TGTGCCAGCAGCTTTGTGGGGGCACCCTATGGCTACACCTTC.

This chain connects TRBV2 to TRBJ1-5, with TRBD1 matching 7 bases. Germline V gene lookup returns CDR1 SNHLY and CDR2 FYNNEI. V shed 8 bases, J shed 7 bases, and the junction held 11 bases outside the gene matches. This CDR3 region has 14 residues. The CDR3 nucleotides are TGTGCCAGCTCAGGACAGGCGTTAGGACAGCCCCAGCATTTT. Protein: CASSGQALGQPQHF.

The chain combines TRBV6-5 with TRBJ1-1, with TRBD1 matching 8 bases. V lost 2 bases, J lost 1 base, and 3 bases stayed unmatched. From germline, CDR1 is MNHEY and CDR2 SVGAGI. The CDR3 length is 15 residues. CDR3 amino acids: CASSYDGTGNTEAFF. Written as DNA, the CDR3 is TGTGCCAGCAGTTACGACGGGACAGGGAACACTGAAGCTTTCTTT.